This entry lists 21 T cell receptor beta chains sequenced from one sample in a study of T cell responses to AZD1222 COVID-19 vaccine. TCRdb keeps only in-frame clones here, not all; method: immunoSEQ multiplex PCR. The data contain about 190,000 clones, more than 90% of them singletons. Sequenced material: peripheral blood, taken 28 days after the second dose of the MenACWY control vaccine. The origin of the receptors is an adult who received the MenACWY meningococcal vaccine as a control.

The rearrangement joins TRBV6-5 to TRBJ1-2; D is perhaps TRBD1 (5 bases). The germline V and J ends were trimmed by 4 bases and 4 bases, with 13 bases remaining between them. Germline V CDR1 and CDR2: MNHEY, SVGAGI. CDR3 length equals 14 residues. The CDR3: CASSSGTPPYGYTF. The CDR3 region has the DNA TGTGCCAGCAGTTCCGGGACGCCTCCCTATGGCTACACCTTC.

V gene TRBV5-5 combines with J gene TRBJ1-5; possible D gene TRBD1, 6 bases. The germline V gene encodes CDR1 SGHKS and CDR2 YYEKEE (reference sequence). This CDR3 region has 14 residues. V was clipped by 4 bases and J by 8 bases, with 16 bases between them. Here the CDR3 DNA reads TGTGCCAGCAGCCGGGGACACCCCCCGGAGCCCCAGCATTTT. Its translation: CASSRGHPPEPQHF.

The genes are TRBV29-1 and TRBJ1-1; TRBD1 might be the D (6 bases). The CDR3 contains 14 residues. The V and J ends lost 4 bases and 1 base respectively, with 13 bases between them. Germline CDR1 SQVTM, CDR2 ANQGSEA. CDR3 loop: CSVAKQGTNTEAFF. Written as DNA, the CDR3 is TGCAGCGTTGCTAAACAGGGCACGAACACTGAAGCTTTCTTT. The whole variable domain, filled in from reference TRBV29-1 and TRBJ1-1, reads SAVISQKPSRDICQRGTSLTIQCQVDSQVTMMFWYRQQPGQSLTLIATANQGSEATYESGFVIDKFPISRPNLTFSTLTVSNMSPEDSSIYLCSVAKQGTNTEAFFGQGTRLTVV.

V is TRBV27 and J is TRBJ1-1; maybe TRBD1 (5 bases). CDR1 is MNHEY, CDR2 SMNVEV, per germline (reference sequence). Trimming pared 6 bases from V and 5 bases from J, leaving 22 bases between. This CDR3 is built from 16 residues. CDR3 DNA sequence: TGTGCCAGCAGCTCCCCGGGGGTGGGCTTTGGGACTGAAGCTTTCTTT. It specifies CASSSPGVGFGTEAFF.

The chain links TRBV29-1 to TRBJ1-1; 8 nucleotides agree with TRBD1. The CDR3 loop spans 16 amino acids. CDR1 is SQVTM, CDR2 ANQGSEA, per germline. V shed 6 bases, J shed 0 bases, and the junction held 12 bases outside the gene matches. This CDR3 is CSVARRTGPMNTEAFF. The CDR3 nucleotides read TGCAGCGTCGCCAGACGGACAGGGCCGATGAACACTGAAGCTTTCTTT. Full variable domain (rest looked up from reference TRBV29-1 and TRBJ1-1): SAVISQKPSRDICQRGTSLTIQCQVDSQVTMMFWYRQQPGQSLTLIATANQGSEATYESGFVIDKFPISRPNLTFSTLTVSNMSPEDSSIYLCSVARRTGPMNTEAFFGQGTRLTVV.

The V gene is TRBV19, the J gene TRBJ2-3; D is undetermined. The V and J ends lost 2 bases and 6 bases respectively, with 9 bases between them. Germline V gene lookup returns CDR1 LNHDA and CDR2 SQIVND (reference sequence). This CDR3 is built from 13 residues. The CDR3 sequence: CASSISLVDTQYF. The DNA of the CDR3 is TGTGCCAGTAGTATAAGCTTGGTGGATACGCAGTATTTT.

The chain employs TRBV7-3 and TRBJ1-2, with TRBD1 identical over 10 bases. The germline gives CDR1 SGHTA, CDR2 FQGTGA. The CDR3 has 15 residues. V was pared by 1 base and J by 8 bases, with 7 bases of the junction left unmatched. The CDR3 DNA reads TGTGCCAGCAGCTTAAGGGGGACAGGGGTGGGCGGCTACACCTTC. It codes for CASSLRGTGVGGYTF.

This clone was seen only once. The chain couples TRBV11-3 to TRBJ2-4; TRBD2 matches at 7 bases. The CDR3 sequence is 19 residues long. With V trimmed by 5 bases and J by 3 bases, 19 bases remained unmatched. Germline CDR1 SGHNT, CDR2 YENEEA. CDR3 residues: CASSRFRASAGGGKNIQYF. The CDR3 DNA sequence: TGTGCCAGCAGCCGGTTTCGGGCCAGCGCTGGCGGGGGCAAAAACATTCAGTACTTC.

The chain recombines TRBV30 with TRBJ1-2, with D hard to call. The CDR3 is 12 residues long. Germline V CDR1 and CDR2: GTSNPN, SVGIG (reference sequence). V dropped 2 bases and J dropped 6 bases, with 10 bases sitting between them. The DNA for the CDR3 is TGTGCCTGGAGTACGGGCGGGAATGGCTACACCTTC. It is translated as CAWSTGGNGYTF. The full variable domain, with the rest looked up from reference TRBV30 and TRBJ1-2, is SQTIHQWPATLVQPVGSPLSLECTVEGTSNPNLYWYRQAAGRGLQLLFYSVGIGQISSEVPQNLSASRPQDRQFILSSKKLLLSDSGFYLCAWSTGGNGYTFGSGTRLTVV.

CDR3 in DNA: TGTGCCAGCAGTGACCTAGGAGCTTTCTTT. Protein: CASSDLGAFF. This chain uses TRBV2 with TRBJ1-1; D is unclear. The CDR3 loop spans 10 amino acids. Germline-derived CDR1 and CDR2 are SNHLY and FYNNEI. V shed 3 bases and J shed 10 bases, with 6 bases lying between them.

The rearrangement uses TRBV7-2 and TRBJ2-7; D not certain. V was clipped by 1 base and J by 4 bases, with 8 bases between them. CDR1 is SGHTA, CDR2 FQGNSA, per germline. The CDR3 spans 13 residues. The CDR3 sequence is CASSLVWNYEQYF. DNA of the CDR3: TGTGCCAGCAGCTTAGTCTGGAATTACGAGCAGTACTTC.

The genes are TRBV19 and TRBJ1-4; D gene unclear. V lost 4 bases and J 8 bases, leaving 17 bases between the germline ends. Germline V gene data show CDR1 as LNHDA and CDR2 as SQIVND (reference sequence). CDR3 length: 15 amino acids. The DNA for the CDR3 is TGTGCCAGTAGTACCTCGGCCACGGTCGGGGAAAAACTGTTTTTT. Translating gives CASSTSATVGEKLFF.

As for this clone: One end of the junction varies from germline; a read error may be responsible. In DNA, the CDR3 is TGCGCCAGCAGCTTAAATTTGCCCTACGAGCAGTACTTC. It specifies CASSLNLPYEQYF. The rearrangement uses TRBV11-3 and TRBJ2-7; the D is unclear. Per the germline V gene, CDR1 is SGHNT and CDR2 is YENEEA. CDR3 length: 13 residues.

V and J are TRBV6-6 and TRBJ1-2; D perhaps matches TRBD1 (5 bases). V lost 2 bases, J lost 8 bases, and 9 bases lay in between. The CDR3 covers 12 residues. The germline gives CDR1 MNHNY, CDR2 SVGAGI (reference sequence). This chain's CDR3 is CASSYGGEGYTF. The DNA of the CDR3 is TGTGCCAGCAGTTACGGAGGGGAAGGCTACACCTTC.

This rearrangement joins TRBV19 to TRBJ1-1, with D possibly being TRBD1 (6 bases). V dropped 8 bases and J dropped 0 bases, with 19 bases sitting between them. The CDR3 has 16 residues. Per the germline V gene, CDR1 is LNHDA and CDR2 is SQIVND (reference sequence). Here the CDR3 DNA reads TGTGCCAGTTCCAGTGGGGGGGGCAGTTTGAACACTGAAGCTTTCTTT. Translated: CASSSGGGSLNTEAFF.

CDR3: CASSLESNEQFF. The CDR3 region has the DNA TGTGCCAGCAGCTTAGAAAGCAATGAGCAGTTCTTC. V and J are TRBV7-9 and TRBJ2-1; no reliable D call. Germline V gives CDR1 SEHNR, CDR2 FQNEAQ (reference sequence). The CDR3 is made up of 12 amino acids. V was trimmed by 1 base and J by 6 bases, leaving 4 bases between them.

This chain joins TRBV2 and TRBJ1-6; perhaps TRBD1 as D (5 bases). Trimming left V 3 bases short and J 9 bases short, with 18 bases between. The germline V gene encodes CDR1 SNHLY and CDR2 FYNNEI. This CDR3 is built from 16 residues. CDR3 loop: CASSEAGGDTGSPLHF. In DNA, the CDR3 is TGTGCCAGCAGTGAGGCTGGAGGGGATACTGGTTCACCCCTCCACTTT.

The chain employs TRBV7-3 and TRBJ2-3; D not certain. Germline CDR1 SGHTA, CDR2 FQGTGA. Trimming removed 5 bases from V and 5 bases from J, with 17 bases in between. This CDR3 is 15 amino acids long. For the CDR3, the DNA is TGTGCCAGCAGCAATTTTCGTGGCCCCGGAGATACGCAGTATTTT. It specifies CASSNFRGPGDTQYF.

The genes are TRBV19 and TRBJ2-5, with a possible D match to TRBD2 (5 bases). Trimming removed 5 bases from V and 4 bases from J, with 14 bases in between. The CDR3 extends over 14 amino acids. Per the germline V gene, CDR1 is LNHDA and CDR2 is SQIVND (reference sequence). DNA for the CDR3: TGTGCCAGTAGTGTGGAGCTAGCTGGAGAGACCCAGTACTTC. This codes for CASSVELAGETQYF.

The chain links TRBV19 to TRBJ1-4; a possible D gene is TRBD1 (6 bases). With 4 bases removed from V and 6 bases from J, the gap between germline ends came to 15 bases. Per the germline V gene, CDR1 is LNHDA and CDR2 is SQIVND (reference sequence). The CDR3 runs to 15 residues. The CDR3, as DNA: TGTGCCAGTAGTACCCTGGCGGGGGGCGATGAAAAACTGTTTTTT. This sequence encodes CASSTLAGGDEKLFF.

The genes are TRBV15 and TRBJ1-6; 9 positions match TRBD1. The CDR3 has 20 residues. Looked up from germline, CDR1 is LNHNV and CDR2 is YYDKDF (reference sequence). V trimming: 7 bases; J trimming: 0 bases; junction bases outside the gene matches: 16. The CDR3, as DNA: TGTGCCACCAACAGGGTGTTACAGGGGGCGAGGTCCTCCTATAATTCACCCCTCCACTTT. This gives the protein CATNRVLQGARSSYNSPLHF.